The 8 T cell receptor beta chains below were found in one sample sequenced in a study of CD8 T cells in Susac syndrome. Random hexamers were used to reverse transcribe about 0.5 to 1 ug of RNA. TCRdb passed the immunoSEQ multiplex PCR reads through MiXCR, listing each CDR3 protein once. The sample includes 150,000 to 190,000 distinct CDR3 sequences, 85% to 95% of them seen just once. Sequencing used CD4+ T cells from PBMCs. The receptors stem from a human donor with Susac syndrome.

V usage is TRBV14 and J usage is TRBJ2-5, with 10 bases aligning to TRBD2. The CDR3 sequence is 15 residues long. V lost 4 bases, J lost 5 bases, and 7 bases stayed unmatched. Germline CDR1 is SGHDN and CDR2 is FVKESK. CDR3 nucleotides: TGTGCCAGCAGCCTCCAGCGGGGGGGCCCGGAGACCCAGTACTTC. Translated: CASSLQRGGPETQYF.

A word on this clonotype: One end of the junction varies from germline; a read error may be responsible. The chain couples TRBV15 to TRBJ2-3; D remains ambiguous. CDR1 is LNHNV, CDR2 YYDKDF, per germline (reference sequence). The CDR3 is made up of 12 amino acids. The CDR3 spells CATSRDVGVSNF. The CDR3, as DNA: TGTGCCACCAGCAGAGATGTCGGCGTCTCGAATTTT.

The chain combines TRBV4-1 with TRBJ2-3; D remains ambiguous. CDR3 length: 15 residues. Germline loops: CDR1 MGHRA, CDR2 YSYEKL. Deletions cut 0 bases from V and 2 bases from J, with 9 bases between. CDR3 sequence reads: CASSQDPGPTDTQYF. CDR3 bases: TGCGCCAGCAGCCAAGACCCCGGGCCCACAGATACGCAGTATTTT.

The chain links TRBV5-1 to TRBJ2-3; 7 nucleotides line up with TRBD2. The CDR3 loop spans 15 amino acids. Germline trimming cut 0 bases from V and 0 bases from J; bases unmatched to any gene: 1. Germline CDR1 and CDR2: SGHRS and YFSETQ. CDR3: CASSLAAGSTDTQYF. The CDR3 DNA follows: TGCGCCAGCAGCTTGGCAGCGGGGAGCACAGATACGCAGTATTTT.

The V and J genes are TRBV27 and TRBJ1-3; 9 bases match TRBD1. The CDR3 loop spans 16 amino acids. Trimming took 7 bases from V and 1 from J; bases not matched to a gene: 8. Germline loops: CDR1 MNHEY, CDR2 SMNVEV (reference sequence). CDR3 nucleotides: TGTGCCAGCACCACGAACAGGGGGCTTTCTGGAAACACCATATATTTT. Encoded protein: CASTTNRGLSGNTIYF.

The V call is TRBV7-6, the J call TRBJ1-6, with D hard to call. Germline V lookup: CDR1 SGHVS, CDR2 FNYEAQ. The CDR3 is 15 amino acids. Between the trimmed V and J ends, which lost 1 base and 7 bases, there was a span of 11 bases. The CDR3 sequence is CASSLGPRPNSPLHF. CDR3 in DNA: TGTGCCAGCAGCTTAGGGCCACGACCAAATTCACCCCTCCACTTT. Filled out from reference TRBV7-6 and TRBJ1-6, the complete variable domain reads GAGVSQSPRYKVTKRGQDVALRCDPISGHVSLYWYRQALGQGPEFLTYFNYEAQQDKSGLPNDRFSAERPEGSISTLTIQRTEQRDSAMYRCASSLGPRPNSPLHFGNGTRLTVT.

V is TRBV29-1 and J is TRBJ1-1; 7 bases map to TRBD1. This CDR3 has 14 residues. Per germline, CDR1 SQVTM and CDR2 ANQGSEA. With 2 bases clipped from V and 5 bases from J, the junction kept 8 bases outside the gene matches. The CDR3 here is CSVELVRGGTEAFF. The CDR3, as DNA: TGCAGCGTTGAACTCGTCAGGGGGGGGACTGAAGCTTTCTTT. The full variable domain, with the rest looked up from reference TRBV29-1 and TRBJ1-1, is SAVISQKPSRDICQRGTSLTIQCQVDSQVTMMFWYRQQPGQSLTLIATANQGSEATYESGFVIDKFPISRPNLTFSTLTVSNMSPEDSSIYLCSVELVRGGTEAFFGQGTRLTVV.

The chain is built from TRBV18 and TRBJ1-1; possibly TRBD1 for D (5 bases). V was pared by 3 bases and J by 0 bases, with 5 bases between. Germline V lookup: CDR1 KGHSH, CDR2 LQKENI. The CDR3 has 13 residues. The CDR3 DNA reads as TGTGCCAGCTCACCGGACATGAACACTGAAGCTTTCTTT. Translating it yields CASSPDMNTEAFF.